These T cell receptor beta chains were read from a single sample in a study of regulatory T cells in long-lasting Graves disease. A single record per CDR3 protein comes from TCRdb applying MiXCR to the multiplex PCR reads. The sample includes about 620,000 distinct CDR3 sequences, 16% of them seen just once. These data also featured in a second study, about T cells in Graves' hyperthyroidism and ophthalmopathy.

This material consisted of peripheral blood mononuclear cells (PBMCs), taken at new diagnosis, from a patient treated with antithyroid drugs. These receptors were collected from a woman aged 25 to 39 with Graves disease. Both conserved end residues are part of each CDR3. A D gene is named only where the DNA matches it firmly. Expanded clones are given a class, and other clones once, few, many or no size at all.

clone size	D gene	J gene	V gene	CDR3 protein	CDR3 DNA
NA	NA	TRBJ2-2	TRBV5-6	CASSLAAEKNTGELFF	TGTGCCAGCAGCTTGGCCGCGGAAAAGAACACCGGGGAGCTGTTTTTT
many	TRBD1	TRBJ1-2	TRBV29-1	CSVEGQGNVHGYTF	TGCAGCGTTGAGGGACAGGGGAACGTTCATGGCTACACCTTC
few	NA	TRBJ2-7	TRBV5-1	CASSLAGQGLSEQYF	TGCGCCAGCAGCTTGGCCGGGCAGGGATTATCCGAGCAGTACTTC
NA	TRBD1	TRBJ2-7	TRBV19	CASSWTGTGSDEQYF	TGTGCCAGTTCATGGACCGGGACAGGGTCCGACGAGCAGTACTTC
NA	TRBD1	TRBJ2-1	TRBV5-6	CASSGQGRNEQFF	TGTGCCAGCAGCGGACAGGGGCGGAATGAGCAGTTCTTC
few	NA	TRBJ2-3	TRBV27	CASSWGRAGGTDTQYF	TGTGCCAGCAGCTGGGGAAGGGCAGGGGGCACAGATACGCAGTATTTT
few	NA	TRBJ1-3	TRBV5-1	CASSLGEFRNTIYF	TGCGCCAGCAGCTTGGGTGAATTTAGAAACACCATATATTTT
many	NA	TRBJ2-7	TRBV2	CASTNLGSSYEQYF	TGTGCCAGCACCAACCTCGGGAGCTCCTACGAGCAGTACTTC
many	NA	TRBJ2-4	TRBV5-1	CASSLGASAKNIQYF	TGCGCCAGCAGCCTGGGGGCCAGCGCCAAAAACATTCAGTACTTC
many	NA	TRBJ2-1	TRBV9	CASGDNEQFF	TGTGCCAGCGGCGACAATGAGCAGTTCTTC
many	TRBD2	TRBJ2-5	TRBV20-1	CSARGTTSGTQYF	TGCAGTGCTAGGGGGACTACCTCCGGCACCCAGTACTTC
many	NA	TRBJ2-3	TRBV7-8	CASSLGHRTSTDTQYF	TGTGCCAGCAGCTTGGGGCACAGGACTAGCACAGATACGCAGTATTTT
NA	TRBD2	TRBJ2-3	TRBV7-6	CASSRITSGRAGDTQYF	TGTGCCAGCAGCCGTATAACTAGCGGGAGGGCCGGGGATACGCAGTATTTT
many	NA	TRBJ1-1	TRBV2	CASSLGLGNTEAFF	TGTGCCAGCAGTCTTGGGTTGGGGAACACTGAAGCTTTCTTT
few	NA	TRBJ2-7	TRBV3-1	CASSQGYLYEQYF	TGTGCCAGCAGCCAGGGGTATTTATACGAGCAGTACTTC
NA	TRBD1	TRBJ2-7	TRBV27	CASSFNDRAAEQYF	TGTGCCAGCAGTTTTAACGACAGGGCAGCCGAGCAGTACTTC
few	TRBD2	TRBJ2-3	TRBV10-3	CAIRGTSGSIDTQYF	TGTGCCATCAGGGGGACTAGCGGGAGTATTGATACGCAGTATTTT
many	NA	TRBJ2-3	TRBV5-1	CASSYDWITDTQYF	TGCGCCAGCAGCTATGACTGGATCACAGATACGCAGTATTTT
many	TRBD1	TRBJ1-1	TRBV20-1	CSAGQGAAEAFF	TGCAGTGCTGGACAGGGGGCAGCTGAAGCTTTCTTT
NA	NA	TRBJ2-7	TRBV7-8	CASIRGGAGIDEQYF	TGTGCCTCTATTAGGGGGGGAGCCGGAATCGACGAGCAGTACTTC
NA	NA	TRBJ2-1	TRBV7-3	CASSLRPKGIGYNEQFF	TGTGCCAGCAGCTTAAGGCCCAAAGGGATTGGCTACAATGAGCAGTTCTTC
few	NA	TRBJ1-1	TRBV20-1	CSARITGRNTEAFF	TGCAGTGCTAGAATTACAGGGCGGAACACTGAAGCTTTCTTT
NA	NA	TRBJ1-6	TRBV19	CASSTRTPRSSYNSPLHF	TGTGCCAGTAGTACCAGGACACCCAGGAGCTCCTATAATTCACCCCTCCACTTT
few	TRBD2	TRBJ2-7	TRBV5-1	CASSSIPGLAGGYEQYF	TGCGCCAGCAGCTCAATTCCGGGACTAGCGGGAGGGTACGAGCAGTACTTC
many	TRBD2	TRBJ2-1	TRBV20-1	CSAAREGDYNEQFF	TGCAGTGCTGCGCGGGAGGGAGACTACAATGAGCAGTTCTTC
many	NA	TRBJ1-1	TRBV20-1	CSAKLRGANTEAFF	TGCAGTGCTAAGTTGCGGGGGGCAAACACTGAAGCTTTCTTT
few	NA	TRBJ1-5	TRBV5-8	CASSPPWPGSNQPQHF	TGTGCCAGCAGCCCGCCTTGGCCGGGTAGCAATCAGCCCCAGCATTTT
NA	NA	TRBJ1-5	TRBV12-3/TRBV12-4	CASSLETQPQHF	TGTGCCAGCAGTTTAGAGACTCAGCCCCAGCATTTT
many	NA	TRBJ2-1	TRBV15	CATRTRRGDFF	TGTGCCACCCGTACCCGCAGGGGCGACTTCTTC
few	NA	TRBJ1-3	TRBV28	CASSPGQASGNTIYF	TGTGCCAGCAGCCCGGGACAAGCCTCTGGAAACACCATATATTTT
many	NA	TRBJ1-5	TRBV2	CASRALYSNQPQHF	TGTGCCAGCAGGGCACTGTATAGCAATCAGCCCCAGCATTTT
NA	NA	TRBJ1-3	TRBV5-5	CASSFTGPSGNTIYF	TGTGCCAGCAGCTTCACAGGACCCTCCGGAAACACCATATATTTT
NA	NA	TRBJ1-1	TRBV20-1	CSAPGAAPLTEAFF	TGCAGTGCGCCGGGAGCCGCACCTCTGACTGAAGCTTTCTTT
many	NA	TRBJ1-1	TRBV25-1	CASSDPRSNTEAFF	TGTGCCAGCAGTGACCCTCGGTCGAACACTGAAGCTTTCTTT
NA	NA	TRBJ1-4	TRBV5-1	CASSLSDSYNEKLFF	TGCGCCAGCAGCTTAAGCGACAGCTACAATGAAAAACTGTTTTTT
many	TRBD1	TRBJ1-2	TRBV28	CASSLGPDRVTGYTF	TGTGCCAGCAGTTTAGGCCCGGACAGGGTAACGGGCTACACCTTC
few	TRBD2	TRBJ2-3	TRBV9	CASSPRTSGAYTQYF	TGTGCCAGCAGCCCGAGGACTAGCGGAGCCTATACGCAGTATTTT
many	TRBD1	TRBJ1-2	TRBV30	CAWSSRWDRGRDGYTF	TGTGCCTGGAGTTCCCGGTGGGACAGGGGGAGGGACGGCTACACCTTC
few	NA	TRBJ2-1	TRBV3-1	CASSQELGAYNEQFF	TGTGCCAGCAGCCAAGAACTAGGTGCCTACAATGAGCAGTTCTTC
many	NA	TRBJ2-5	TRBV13	CASSQSGGRNQETQYF	TGTGCCAGCAGCCAAAGCGGTGGTAGGAACCAAGAGACCCAGTACTTC
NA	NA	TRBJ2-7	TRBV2	CASSANSYYEQYF	TGTGCCAGCAGTGCTAACAGCTACTACGAGCAGTACTTC
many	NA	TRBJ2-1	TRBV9	CASSLLESYNEQFF	TGTGCCAGCAGTCTCCTGGAGTCCTACAATGAGCAGTTCTTC
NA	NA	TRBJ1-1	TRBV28	CATLTRTAEAFF	TGTGCCACCCTGACGAGGACCGCTGAAGCTTTCTTT
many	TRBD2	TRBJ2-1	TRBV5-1	CASSLTTSGRGNEQFF	TGCGCCAGCAGCCTCACTACTAGCGGGAGGGGAAATGAGCAGTTCTTC
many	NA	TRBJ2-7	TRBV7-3	CASSLARQNYEQYF	TGTGCCAGCAGCCTCGCCCGGCAGAACTACGAGCAGTACTTC
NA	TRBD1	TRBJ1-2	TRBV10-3	CAISESGGAQKDGYTF	TGTGCCATCAGTGAGTCAGGGGGCGCCCAAAAGGATGGCTACACCTTC
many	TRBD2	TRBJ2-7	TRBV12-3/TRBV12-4	CASSFTSGISYEQYF	TGTGCCAGCAGTTTTACTAGCGGTATATCCTACGAGCAGTACTTC
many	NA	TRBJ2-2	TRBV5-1	CASSLVSGSTGELFF	TGCGCCAGCAGCTTGGTTTCTGGGTCCACCGGGGAGCTGTTTTTT
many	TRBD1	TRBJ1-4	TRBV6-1	CASREAGGKLFF	TGTGCCAGCAGGGAAGCAGGGGGCAAACTGTTTTTT
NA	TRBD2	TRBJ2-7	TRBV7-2	CASSQFGLAGEQYF	TGTGCCAGCAGCCAATTCGGACTAGCCGGGGAGCAGTACTTC
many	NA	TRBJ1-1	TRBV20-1	CSAGGLGNTEAFF	TGCAGTGCTGGGGGTTTGGGGAACACTGAAGCTTTCTTT
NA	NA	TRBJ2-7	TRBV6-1	CASRDHSSSLYEQYF	TGTGCCAGCAGGGATCACAGCTCTTCACTCTACGAGCAGTACTTC
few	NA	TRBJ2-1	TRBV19	CASSPELAGSYNEQFF	TGTGCCAGTAGTCCCGAACTAGCCGGATCCTACAATGAGCAGTTCTTC
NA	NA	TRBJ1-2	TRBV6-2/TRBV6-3	CASSETWREGGNYGYTF	TGTGCCAGCAGTGAAACCTGGAGGGAGGGGGGGAACTATGGCTACACCTTC
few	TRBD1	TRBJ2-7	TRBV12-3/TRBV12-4	CASSYDRVGEQYF	TGTGCCAGCAGTTACGACAGGGTTGGCGAGCAGTACTTC
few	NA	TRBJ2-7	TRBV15	CATSRVGPGEYEQYF	TGTGCCACCAGCAGAGTCGGCCCCGGGGAATACGAGCAGTACTTC
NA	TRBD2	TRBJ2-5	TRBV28	CASSSWGTSGSQETQYF	TGTGCCAGCAGTAGTTGGGGGACTAGCGGGAGCCAAGAGACCCAGTACTTC